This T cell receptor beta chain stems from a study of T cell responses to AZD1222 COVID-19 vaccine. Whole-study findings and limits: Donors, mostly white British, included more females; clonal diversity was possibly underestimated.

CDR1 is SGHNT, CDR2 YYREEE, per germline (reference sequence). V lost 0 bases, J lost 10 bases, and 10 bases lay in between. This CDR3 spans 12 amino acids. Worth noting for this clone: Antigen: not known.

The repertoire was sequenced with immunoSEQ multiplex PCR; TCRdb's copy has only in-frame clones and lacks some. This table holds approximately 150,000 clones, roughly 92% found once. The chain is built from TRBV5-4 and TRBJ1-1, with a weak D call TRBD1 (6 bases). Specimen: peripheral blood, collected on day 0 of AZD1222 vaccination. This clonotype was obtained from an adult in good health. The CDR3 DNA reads TGTGCCAGCAGCTTGGATATACAGGGAGCTTTCTTT. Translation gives CASSLDIQGAFF.